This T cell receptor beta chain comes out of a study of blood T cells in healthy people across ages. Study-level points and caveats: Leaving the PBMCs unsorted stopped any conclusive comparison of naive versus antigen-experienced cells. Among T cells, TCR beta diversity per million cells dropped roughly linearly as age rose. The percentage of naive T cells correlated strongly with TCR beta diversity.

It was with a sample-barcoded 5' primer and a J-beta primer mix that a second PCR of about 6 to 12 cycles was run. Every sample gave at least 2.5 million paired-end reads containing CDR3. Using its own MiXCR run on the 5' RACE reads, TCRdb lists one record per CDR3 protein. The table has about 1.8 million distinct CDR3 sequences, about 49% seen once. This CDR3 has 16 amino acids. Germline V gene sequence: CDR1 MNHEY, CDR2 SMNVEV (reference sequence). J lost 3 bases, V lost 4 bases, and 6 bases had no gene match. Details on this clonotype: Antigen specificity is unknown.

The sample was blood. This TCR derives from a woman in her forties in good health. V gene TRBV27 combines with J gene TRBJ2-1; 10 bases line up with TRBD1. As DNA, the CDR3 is TGTGCCAGCAGTTATGGGACAGGGGCAGGCTACAATGAGCAGTTCTTC. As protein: CASSYGTGAGYNEQFF.